These 28 T cell receptor beta chains originate from one sample sequenced in a study of shared clonotypes between healthy human individuals (dated by TCRdb to 2019 to 2021). Receptors were amplified or captured by the immunoSEQ multiplex PCR assay. TCRdb limited this immuneACCESS table to in-frame rearrangements with V and J called. A share of clones is missing; checked studies link under half to unresolved V genes, and the rest is unexplained. The sample has approximately 710,000 clones on record, about 92% of them singletons. The ten largest clones take up approximately 35% of the sample. Sequenced material: memory CD8+ T cells from PBMCs. According to the study, the label for this sample's cell subset or site signals: CD45RO+ cells pooled with CCR7-negative TemRA cells. The source of these receptors is a man aged 18-30 years in good health. Some clones in this sample may be carry-over from other donors' samples.

V gene TRBV25-1 combines with J gene TRBJ2-3, with D perhaps TRBD2 (6 bases). This CDR3 has 16 amino acids. V lost 2 bases and J lost 1, with 13 bases in between. Germline CDR1 and CDR2: MGHDK and SYGVNS. The CDR3 reads CASSEVGGTRTDTQYF. The CDR3 nucleotides read TGTGCCAGCAGTGAAGTTGGCGGGACGCGCACAGATACGCAGTATTTT.

This clone has a single count. The chain is built from TRBV7-9 and TRBJ1-2; D is unresolved. Germline CDR1 and CDR2: SEHNR and FQNEAQ (reference sequence). The V gene lost 5 bases and the J gene lost 5 bases, with 18 bases spanning the gap. The CDR3 contains 15 residues. The CDR3 is CASSEGIGSLYGYTF. The CDR3 DNA reads TGTGCCAGCAGCGAAGGAATCGGGAGCCTTTATGGCTACACCTTC.

The gene calls are TRBV28 and TRBJ2-1; 9 nucleotides agree with TRBD2. CDR1 is MDHEN and CDR2 is SYDVKM in the germline V gene. The CDR3 sequence is 15 residues long. Trimming at V came to 7 bases and at J to 5 bases, leaving 9 bases not matched to a gene. The CDR3 DNA reads TGTGCCAGCACCCTCGTAGCGGGAGTCCACAATGAGCAGTTCTTC. This sequence encodes CASTLVAGVHNEQFF.

The chain couples TRBV27 to TRBJ1-5; D ambiguous. This CDR3 spans 13 amino acids. Germline V lookup: CDR1 MNHEY, CDR2 SMNVEV (reference sequence). Deletions cut 5 bases from V and 3 bases from J, with 8 bases between. The CDR3 coding sequence is TGTGCCAGCAGTCTAGGGAACAATCAGCCCCAGCATTTT. Protein: CASSLGNNQPQHF.

The chain uses TRBV28 and TRBJ1-1; maybe TRBD1 (5 bases). With 4 bases removed from V and 6 bases from J, the gap between germline ends came to 12 bases. The CDR3 spans 13 residues. Germline CDR1 reads MDHEN; CDR2 reads SYDVKM. The CDR3 bases are TGTGCCAGCAGTTCGAGGCGAGGGGCTGAAGCTTTCTTT. Translation: CASSSRRGAEAFF.

The chain has TRBV9 and TRBJ2-5, with D perhaps matching TRBD1 or TRBD2 (5 bases each). Trimming removed 0 bases at V and 5 bases at J, with 14 bases between. This CDR3 has 15 residues. CDR1 is SGDLS and CDR2 is YYNGEE in the germline V gene. This CDR3 reads CASSVEGWGGETQYF. CDR3 DNA: TGTGCCAGCAGCGTAGAGGGTTGGGGCGGGGAGACCCAGTACTTC.

This clone was picked up one time. The CDR3 coding sequence is TGTGCCAGCAGTGACAGGGGGGGTTACGAGCAGTACTTC. Protein product: CASSDRGGYEQYF. The rearrangement joins TRBV6-1 to TRBJ2-5; D is tentatively TRBD1 or TRBD2 (7 bases each). The DNA end favors TRBJ2-7, so the J call may be wrong. Germline V gives CDR1 MNHNS, CDR2 SASEGT. CDR3 length equals 13 residues.

The chain recombines TRBV7-8 with TRBJ1-3; D is undetermined. The CDR3 loop spans 14 amino acids. Trimming shortened V by 7 bases and J by 4 bases, and 14 bases separated the two germline ends. Germline values: CDR1 SGHVS, CDR2 FQNEAQ. The CDR3 region has the DNA TGTGCCAGCACCACCCGAGGGCGGGGAAACACCATATATTTT. Its protein product is CASTTRGRGNTIYF. Supplemented by reference TRBV7-8 and TRBJ1-3, the full variable domain reads GAGVSQSPRYKVAKRGQDVALRCDPISGHVSLFWYQQALGQGPEFLTYFQNEAQLDKSGLPSDRFFAERPEGSVSTLKIQRTQQEDSAVYLCASTTRGRGNTIYFGEGSWLTVV.

This chain joins TRBV23-1 and TRBJ2-7; D may be TRBD2 (6 bases). TRBV23-1 qualifies as an ORF whose function is uncertain. There are 15 residues in the CDR3. Trimming stripped 4 bases from V and 4 bases from J, with 17 bases between. Here the CDR3 DNA reads TGCGCCAGCAGTCTGGATCAGGGCGGGGTGTACGAGCAGTACTTC. It codes for CASSLDQGGVYEQYF.

The chain joins TRBV19 to TRBJ2-7; 7 nucleotides agree with TRBD2. V dropped 6 bases and J dropped 13; count of bases not matched to a gene: 15. This CDR3 has 13 amino acids. The germline CDR1 and CDR2 sequences are LNHDA and SQIVND (reference sequence). This chain's CDR3 is CASSPGGDGTPYF. The DNA of the CDR3 is TGTGCCAGTAGCCCGGGGGGAGACGGGACCCCATACTTC.

CDR3 residues: CASSFLATETQYF. Here the CDR3 DNA reads TGTGCCAGCAGCTTTTTGGCTACGGAGACCCAGTACTTC. The V and J genes are TRBV7-2 and TRBJ2-5; no clear D. The germline V gene has CDR1 SGHTA and CDR2 FQGNSA. V shed 3 bases and J shed 5 bases, with 10 bases lying between them. This CDR3 is built from 13 residues.

For this clone: The identical CDR3 is also encoded by other nucleotide sequences in the sample. V and J are TRBV9 and TRBJ2-3; possibly TRBD1 or TRBD2 for D (5 bases each). Germline V gives CDR1 SGDLS, CDR2 YYNGEE. The CDR3 consists of 16 residues. V lost 0 bases and J 1 base, leaving 12 bases between the germline ends. For the CDR3, the DNA is TGTGCCAGCAGCGTAGCAAGGGGAGTGGGCACAGATACGCAGTATTTT. This translates into CASSVARGVGTDTQYF. Using reference TRBV9 and TRBJ2-3 for the parts outside the CDR3, the full variable domain is DSGVTQTPKHLITATGQRVTLRCSPRSGDLSVYWYQQSLDQGLQFLIQYYNGEERAKGNILERFSAQQFPDLHSELNLSSLELGDSALYFCASSVARGVGTDTQYFGPGTRLTVL.

The chain employs TRBV27 and TRBJ2-7; D unclear. The CDR3 is 11 residues long. Germline CDR1 is MNHEY and CDR2 is SMNVEV (reference sequence). Trimming removed 8 bases from V and 5 bases from J, with 10 bases in between. The CDR3 spells CASGPRDEQYF. Written as DNA, the CDR3 is TGTGCCAGCGGCCCTAGGGACGAGCAGTACTTC.

CDR3 in amino acids: CAWSLAGVVYEQYF. The CDR3 nucleotides are TGTGCCTGGAGTCTAGCGGGAGTGGTGTACGAGCAGTACTTC. The genes are TRBV30 and TRBJ2-7; 10 positions agree with TRBD2. Germline V gene sequence: CDR1 GTSNPN, CDR2 SVGIG (reference sequence). V lost 2 bases and J lost 4; bases outside the gene matches: 5. CDR3 length: 14 residues.

This clone showed up just once. The V gene is TRBV6-6, the J gene TRBJ2-7; possibly TRBD1 for D (5 bases). Germline CDR1 and CDR2: MNHNY and SVGAGI (reference sequence). V lost 2 bases to trimming and J lost 2 bases, with 10 bases between them. The CDR3 length is 14 residues. The CDR3 here is CASSYGQGPYEQYF. CDR3 DNA sequence: TGTGCCAGCAGTTACGGGCAGGGCCCCTACGAGCAGTACTTC.

This clone occurred once. The genes are TRBV7-9 and TRBJ2-3; D ambiguous. Germline V gives CDR1 SEHNR, CDR2 FQNEAQ (reference sequence). V lost 3 bases, J lost 1 base, and 8 bases lay in between. This CDR3 region has 14 residues. CDR3 region: CASSFDLRTDTQYF. In DNA, the CDR3 is TGTGCCAGCAGCTTTGACTTACGCACAGATACGCAGTATTTT.

The V gene is TRBV28, the J gene TRBJ2-7, with 11 bases that match TRBD2. There are 16 residues in the CDR3. J was trimmed by 0 bases and V by 6 bases; bases with no gene match: 7. Germline-derived CDR1 and CDR2 are MDHEN and SYDVKM. The CDR3 spells CASSTPTSGASYEQYF. DNA of the CDR3: TGTGCCAGCAGCACACCGACTAGCGGGGCCTCCTACGAGCAGTACTTC. The whole variable domain, filled in from reference TRBV28 and TRBJ2-7, reads DVKVTQSSRYLVKRTGEKVFLECVQDMDHENMFWYRQDPGLGLRLIYFSYDVKMKEKGDIPEGYSVSREKKERFSLILESASTNQTSMYLCASSTPTSGASYEQYFGPGTRLTVT.

This clone was seen once. The same CDR3 can be traced to other DNA sequences in this sample. This sequence joins TRBV6-1 and TRBJ1-1; D may be TRBD1 (6 bases). V lost 1 base, J lost 3 bases, and 9 bases lay in between. Germline V lookup: CDR1 MNHNS, CDR2 SASEGT. The CDR3 is 14 residues long. Here the CDR3 reads CASSEDRVYTEAFF. In DNA form, the CDR3 reads TGTGCCAGCAGTGAAGACAGGGTTTACACTGAAGCTTTCTTT.

The chain employs TRBV9 and TRBJ2-5, with TRBD2 identical over 7 bases. The CDR3 contains 18 residues. With 1 base clipped from V and 0 bases from J, the junction kept 12 bases outside the gene matches. Germline assignment: CDR1 SGDLS and CDR2 YYNGEE. The CDR3 region has the DNA TGTGCCAGCAGCGTAAAACAGGATACTAGCGAAAACCAAGAGACCCAGTACTTC. This gives the protein CASSVKQDTSENQETQYF.

The rearrangement links TRBV28 to TRBJ1-5; D may be TRBD1 (6 bases). Trimming stripped 1 base from V and 4 bases from J, with 17 bases between. The CDR3 spans 17 residues. Germline values: CDR1 MDHEN, CDR2 SYDVKM. CDR3 loop: CASSLSRGPRVNQPQHF. As DNA, the CDR3 is TGTGCCAGCAGTTTATCCAGGGGCCCTAGAGTTAATCAGCCCCAGCATTTT. Using reference TRBV28 and TRBJ1-5 for the parts outside the CDR3, the full variable domain is DVKVTQSSRYLVKRTGEKVFLECVQDMDHENMFWYRQDPGLGLRLIYFSYDVKMKEKGDIPEGYSVSREKKERFSLILESASTNQTSMYLCASSLSRGPRVNQPQHFGDGTRLSIL.

The DNA of the CDR3 is TGTGCCAGCAGCCCAGGACTAGCGCACTTGGGGGAGACCCAGTACTTC. This translates into CASSPGLAHLGETQYF. The rearrangement links TRBV7-9 to TRBJ2-5; 9 nucleotides line up with TRBD2. Germline CDR1 and CDR2: SEHNR and FQNEAQ (reference sequence). The CDR3 has 16 residues. Trimming at V came to 5 bases and at J to 5 bases, leaving 12 bases not matched to a gene.

This clone appeared a single time. The V and J genes are TRBV9 and TRBJ2-3; D is uncertain. This CDR3 region has 16 residues. The V end was cut by 4 bases, the J end by 0 bases, with 15 bases between. CDR1 is SGDLS and CDR2 is YYNGEE in the germline V gene. The CDR3 region is CASSQSPQWSTDTQYF. The CDR3 DNA sequence: TGTGCCAGCAGCCAAAGCCCCCAGTGGAGCACAGATACGCAGTATTTT.

With respect to this clone: The same CDR3 can be traced to other DNA sequences in this sample. The gene calls are TRBV27 and TRBJ1-5; D gene unclear. The CDR3 is made up of 12 amino acids. The germline gives CDR1 MNHEY, CDR2 SMNVEV (reference sequence). The germline V and J ends were trimmed by 6 bases and 4 bases, with 7 bases remaining between them. CDR3 in amino acids: CASSSYNQPQHF. The CDR3, as DNA: TGTGCCAGCAGCTCCTATAATCAGCCCCAGCATTTT.

The chain is built from TRBV10-3 and TRBJ2-5; D gene uncertain. Germline V gene lookup returns CDR1 ENHRY and CDR2 SYGVKD. V lost 10 bases and J 3 bases, leaving 15 bases between the germline ends. The length of the CDR3 is 13 residues. CDR3 DNA: TGTGCCACCAACGGCGGAGAGGAAGAGACCCAGTACTTC. This sequence encodes CATNGGEEETQYF.

The chain links TRBV27 to TRBJ2-1, with D maybe TRBD2 (6 bases). The V and J ends lost 3 bases and 2 bases respectively, with 11 bases between them. The germline V gene has CDR1 MNHEY and CDR2 SMNVEV (reference sequence). The CDR3 runs 15 residues. The CDR3 spells CASSLGGGAYNEQFF. The CDR3, as DNA: TGTGCCAGCAGTTTGGGTGGAGGGGCCTACAATGAGCAGTTCTTC.

V usage is TRBV7-9 and J usage is TRBJ2-1; D could derive from TRBD1 or TRBD2 (5 bases each). There are 13 residues in the CDR3. Germline V gives CDR1 SEHNR, CDR2 FQNEAQ (reference sequence). Trimming removed 4 bases from V and 10 bases from J, with 14 bases in between. CDR3 sequence: CASSSPGAGEQFF. The DNA for the CDR3 is TGTGCCAGCAGCTCCCCCGGGGCGGGCGAGCAGTTCTTC.

The chain couples TRBV11-3 to TRBJ2-1; 7 nucleotides line up with TRBD1. The V gene end was trimmed by 5 bases and the J gene end by 7 bases; junction bases not matched to a gene: 8. CDR1 and CDR2 from the germline V gene are SGHNT and YENEEA. The CDR3 covers 14 residues. The DNA of the CDR3 is TGTGCCAGCAGCGCCAACCGGGACAGAAATGAGCAGTTCTTC. Translated: CASSANRDRNEQFF.

The chain carries TRBV2 and TRBJ2-5; the match to TRBD2 covers 11 bases. V gave up 4 bases and J gave up 3 bases; unmatched junction bases: 7. Germline-derived CDR1 and CDR2 are SNHLY and FYNNEI. The CDR3 is 16 amino acids. The CDR3: CASSGGTSGGKETQYF. In nucleotides, the CDR3 is TGTGCCAGCAGTGGGGGGACTAGCGGCGGGAAAGAGACCCAGTACTTC.